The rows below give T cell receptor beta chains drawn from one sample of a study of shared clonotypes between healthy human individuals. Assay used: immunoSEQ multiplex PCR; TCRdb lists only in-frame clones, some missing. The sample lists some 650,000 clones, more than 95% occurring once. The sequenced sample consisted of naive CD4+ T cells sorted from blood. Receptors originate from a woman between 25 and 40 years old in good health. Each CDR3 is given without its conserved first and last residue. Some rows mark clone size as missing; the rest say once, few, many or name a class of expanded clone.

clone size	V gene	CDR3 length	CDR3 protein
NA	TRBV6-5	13	ASSYSLAGGHEQF
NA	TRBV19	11	ASRTALNSPLH
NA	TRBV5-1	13	ASSLEGGGNTEAF
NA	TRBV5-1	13	ASSLGSVPPYEQY
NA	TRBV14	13	ASSQLTGTNTEAF
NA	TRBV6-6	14	ASSYAGQGRDYEQY
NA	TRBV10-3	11	ASSWHQSGELF
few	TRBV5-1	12	ASSLVGAWYEQY
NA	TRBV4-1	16	ASSQSVVILAGFDEQY
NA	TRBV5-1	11	ASSVSGTDTQY
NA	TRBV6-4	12	ASSSGGNTGELF
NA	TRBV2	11	ANLGQSDYGYT
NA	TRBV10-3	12	AISTGGINYGYT
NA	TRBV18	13	ASSPPPGHSYEQY
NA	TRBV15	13	ATSRDHSGSGELF
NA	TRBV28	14	ASSTGAGTGDLEQY
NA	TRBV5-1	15	ASTPTSGQSNTGELF
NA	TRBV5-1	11	ASSLAGNARPY
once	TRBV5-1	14	ASSLTPDVVGEKLF
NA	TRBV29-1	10	SGATSTDTQY
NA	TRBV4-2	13	ASKPGGTGYSPLH
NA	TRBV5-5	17	ASSFPPRRESPMGNEQF
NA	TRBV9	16	ASSFPGQSINSGNTIY